Listed below are T cell receptor beta chains from one sample, sequenced in a study of blood T cell repertoires in COVID-19. Measured with immunoSEQ multiplex PCR; TCRdb has only the in-frame clones, and not every one. The data contain over 120,000 clones, roughly 88% of them singletons. The sample taken for sequencing was peripheral blood. All receptors come from a man aged 55 to 70 with active or convalescent COVID-19. Both conserved end residues are part of each CDR3. Each record gives: CDR3 length, J gene, V gene, D gene, clone size, CDR3 DNA, CDR3 protein. The D gene is left open where the match is weak. Clone size is not always given. Where it is, it says once, few, many or a class for expanded clones.

>14|TRBJ2-1|TRBV9|-|-
TGTGCCAGCAGCGTAGAGGCAGGGAACAATGAGCAGTTCTTC
CASSVEAGNNEQFF
>15|TRBJ2-1|TRBV9|TRBD2|-
TGTGCCAGCAGCGTAGATCTAGCGGGAGTGAATGAGCAGTTCTTC
CASSVDLAGVNEQFF
>14|TRBJ1-2|TRBV7-9|-|-
TGTGCCAGCAGCTGGACATTAGTCGATGATGGCTACACCTTC
CASSWTLVDDGYTF
>14|TRBJ2-2|TRBV11-2|-|-
TGTGCCAGCAGCTTTGGTCAGGGGACCGGGGAGCTGTTTTTT
CASSFGQGTGELFF
>14|TRBJ2-5|TRBV5-4|-|-
TGTGCCAGCAGCAAGGCCGTTGAGCGGGAGACCCAGTACTTC
CASSKAVERETQYF
>14|TRBJ1-1|TRBV15|-|-
TGTGCCACCAGCAGAGATATTTCAGTTTCTGAAGCTTTCTTT
CATSRDISVSEAFF
>15|TRBJ1-5|TRBV18|TRBD1|-
TGTGCCAGCTCACCACGCCGGGACAGTAATCAGCCCCAGCATTTT
CASSPRRDSNQPQHF
>18|TRBJ2-3|TRBV5-6|TRBD2|-
TGTGCCAGCAGCCTCGGGACTAGCGGGGGGGCTTTCACAGATACGCAGTATTTT
CASSLGTSGGAFTDTQYF
>15|TRBJ2-2|TRBV19|-|-
TGTGCCAGTAGTCTCCGACTAGAGAACACCGGGGAGCTGTTTTTT
CASSLRLENTGELFF
>14|TRBJ1-5|TRBV6-5|TRBD1|-
TGTGCCAGCAGCTGGGACAGTAGCAATCAGCCCCAGCATTTT
CASSWDSSNQPQHF
>13|TRBJ1-1|TRBV20-1|-|once
TGCAGTGCTAGTTTACTCCAGGGGCTTGAAGCTTTCTTT
CSASLLQGLEAFF
>13|TRBJ1-1|TRBV7-2|-|-
TGTGCCAGCAGCTCAACAGTGAACACTGAAGCTTTCTTT
CASSSTVNTEAFF
>13|TRBJ2-1|TRBV10-3|-|-
TGTGCCATCAGCGGGGTCTCCTACAATGAGCAGTTCTTC
CAISGVSYNEQFF
>14|TRBJ2-7|TRBV5-5|-|-
TGTGCCAGCAGCATGACGGACAGCCGTGTCGAGCAGTACTTC
CASSMTDSRVEQYF
>16|TRBJ1-2|TRBV11-3|-|-
TGTGCCAGCAGCCCTAGGGGAACAGAAGCTAACTATGGCTACACCTTC
CASSPRGTEANYGYTF
>14|TRBJ2-5|TRBV7-2|-|-
TGTGCCAGCAGCTTAGTAACTGTAGATGGGACCCAGTACTTC
CASSLVTVDGTQYF
>14|TRBJ2-3|TRBV2|TRBD2|-
TGTGCCAGCGCGGGACTAGCGGGGGGGAATACGCAGTATTTT
CASAGLAGGNTQYF
>17|TRBJ1-6|TRBV5-4|-|-
TGTGCCAGCAGCTTGGGATATACAGGAAGTTCAGATTCACCCCTCCACTTT
CASSLGYTGSSDSPLHF
>14|TRBJ1-1|TRBV5-1|TRBD1|-
TGCGCCAGCAGCGACAGGGATAAGGGCACTGAAGCTTTCTTT
CASSDRDKGTEAFF
>14|TRBJ1-1|TRBV18|TRBD1|-
TGTGCCAGCGGATCCGGGACAGGTGGGACTGAAGCTTTCTTT
CASGSGTGGTEAFF
>14|TRBJ1-2|TRBV6-4|-|-
TGTGCCAGCAGTGATTCGGGATTTAACTATGGCTACACCTTC
CASSDSGFNYGYTF
>15|TRBJ1-2|TRBV19|-|-
TGTGCCAGTAGTGTTCAGGGATTCGCGGTCTATGGCTACACCTTC
CASSVQGFAVYGYTF
>15|TRBJ2-1|TRBV28|TRBD2|-
TGTGCCAGCAGCACAAGCGGGAGTCTTTACAATGAGCAGTTCTTC
CASSTSGSLYNEQFF
>14|TRBJ1-1|TRBV5-1|-|-
TGCGCCAGCAGCTTGCCGACAGCGAACACTGAAGCTTTCTTT
CASSLPTANTEAFF
>15|TRBJ2-1|TRBV19|-|once
TGTGCCAGTAGTATAGGGACTTCTACCTACAATGAGCAGTTCTTC
CASSIGTSTYNEQFF
>16|TRBJ1-6|TRBV19|TRBD1|-
TGTGCCAGTAGTATCCAGGGGGACAGGGGACGTTCACCCCTCCACTTT
CASSIQGDRGRSPLHF
>16|TRBJ2-2|TRBV3-1/TRBV3-2|-|-
TGTGCCAGCAGCCAAGATTGGGGCCAGGACCCCGGGGAGCTGTTTTTT
CASSQDWGQDPGELFF
>13|TRBJ1-2|TRBV28|-|few
TGTGCCAGCGCATTTTCAGGTGCGGGGGGCTACACCTTC
CASAFSGAGGYTF
>12|TRBJ2-1|TRBV19|-|-
TGTGCCAGTAGCACAAGCTACAATGAGCAGTTCTTC
CASSTSYNEQFF
>20|TRBJ2-3|TRBV7-8|TRBD2|-
TGTGCCAGCAGCCCATGGCCTAGCGGGGGGGTCGGTTCGGGCACAGATACGCAGTATTTT
CASSPWPSGGVGSGTDTQYF
>15|TRBJ2-1|TRBV7-2|-|-
TGTGCCAGCAGCCAGGGTCAAAACCTAAACAATGAGCAGTTCTTC
CASSQGQNLNNEQFF
>18|TRBJ2-5|TRBV4-2|TRBD2|-
TGTGCCAGCAGCCAAGAGCCCGGACTAGCGGGAGTCATCGAGACCCAGTACTTC
CASSQEPGLAGVIETQYF
>14|TRBJ1-1|TRBV2|-|-
TGTGCCAGCAGTGAATTAGTTCAGGGTACTGAAGCTTTCTTT
CASSELVQGTEAFF
>14|TRBJ1-4|TRBV11-3|-|-
TGTGCCAGCAGCTTGCGGGAGTGGGATGAAAAACTGTTTTTT
CASSLREWDEKLFF
>16|TRBJ1-4|TRBV7-2|TRBD1|few
TGTGCCAGCAGCTCCAGGCCGGGACAGGCTAATGAAAAACTGTTTTTT
CASSSRPGQANEKLFF
>14|TRBJ1-1|TRBV5-6|-|-
TGTGCCAGCAGCTTGACCGGAGGGAGCACTGAAGCTTTCTTT
CASSLTGGSTEAFF
>14|TRBJ1-2|TRBV24-1|-|few
TGTGCCACCAGTGATTCCCAGGGTCCCTATGGCTACACCTTC
CATSDSQGPYGYTF
>17|TRBJ2-1|TRBV3-1/TRBV3-2|TRBD2|-
TGTGCCAGCAGCCAAGATCGCCTAGCGGGAGGGAACAATGAGCAGTTCTTC
CASSQDRLAGGNNEQFF
>13|TRBJ1-2|TRBV3-1/TRBV3-2|-|-
TGTGCCAGCAGCCAATCCAGGGTGGATGGCTACACCTTC
CASSQSRVDGYTF
>15|TRBJ1-1|TRBV6-5|TRBD1|-
TGTGCCAGCATAACGGACAGGGCAAGAGGCACTGAAGCTTTCTTT
CASITDRARGTEAFF
>15|TRBJ1-4|TRBV4-3|-|-
TGCGCCAGCAGCCAAAACAGGGCTTTACGTGAAAAACTGTTTTTT
CASSQNRALREKLFF
>16|TRBJ2-7|TRBV4-3|TRBD2|-
TGCGCCAGCAGCCAAGGAGGCGGGGGATCTGACTACGAGCAGTACTTC
CASSQGGGGSDYEQYF
>13|TRBJ1-2|TRBV7-9|-|many
TGTGCCAGCAGTTTGGGGGGACACTATGGCTACACCTTC
CASSLGGHYGYTF